What follows describes a single T cell receptor beta chain. The antigen is unknown. This CDR3 region has 16 residues. V shed 2 bases and J shed 4 bases, with 15 bases lying between them. The germline CDR1 and CDR2 sequences are LGHDT and YNNKEL (reference sequence). The sample comes from a study of vaccination effects on CD4 cells after COVID-19. Overall study results and limits: The post-vaccine spike-reactive clones of convalescents showed a predominance of new vaccine-induced clones. Infection- and vaccine-induced clones contracted markedly late after vaccination.

ViraFEST used viral peptide pools to expand antigen-specific CD4+ T cells before sequencing. A roughly 11-day culture period preceded the isolation of CD4+ T cells. By PCR, the person was confirmed to have had SARS-CoV-2 infection between March and December 2020. Two doses of BNT162b2 or mRNA-1273 vaccine were administered to participants. Each culture well received about 1.8 million PBMC. These cells were then cultured in IMDM with about 9.1 IU/ml IL-2 and 10 ug/ml peptides. Sequenced by immunoSEQ multiplex PCR; TCRdb stores in-frame clones only, minus some. The sample consists of more than 15,000 clones, 65% to 75% of them appearing once.

Sequenced here: CD4+ T cells from PBMCs cultured with SARS-CoV-2 spike peptides, sampled after COVID-19 vaccination. V and J are TRBV3-1 (or the pseudogene TRBV3-2) and TRBJ2-1, with unresolved D. This sequence was found in a human donor who had a prior SARS-CoV-2 infection. This chain's CDR3 is CASSQFRLQAYNEQFF. For the CDR3, the DNA is TGTGCCAGCAGCCAATTTCGCCTCCAGGCGTACAATGAGCAGTTCTTC.